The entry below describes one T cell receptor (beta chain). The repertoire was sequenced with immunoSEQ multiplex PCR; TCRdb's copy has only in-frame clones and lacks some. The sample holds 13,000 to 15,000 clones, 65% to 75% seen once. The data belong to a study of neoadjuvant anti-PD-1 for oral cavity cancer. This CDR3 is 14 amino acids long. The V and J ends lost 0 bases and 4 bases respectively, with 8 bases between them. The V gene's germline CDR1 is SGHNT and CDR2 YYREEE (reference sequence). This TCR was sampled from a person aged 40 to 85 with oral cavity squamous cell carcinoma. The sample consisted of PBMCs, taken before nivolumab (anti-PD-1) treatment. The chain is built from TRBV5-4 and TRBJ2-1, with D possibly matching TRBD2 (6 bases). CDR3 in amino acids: CASSLGGLYNEQFF. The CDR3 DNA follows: TGTGCCAGCAGCTTGGGGGGACTTTACAATGAGCAGTTCTTC.